The clone carrying this TCR beta chain was observed a handful of times. The target antigen is unknown. The data originate from a study of T-cell reconstitution after alpha-beta-depleted transplantation in children. Germline V lookup: CDR1 SQVTM, CDR2 ANQGSEA. The CDR3 is 14 residues long. V was clipped by 6 bases and J by 3 bases; unmatched bases: 10. Construction of the TCRbeta library involved unique molecular identifiers. Using its own MiXCR run on the PCR reads, TCRdb lists one record per CDR3 protein. Of about 980,000 distinct CDR3 sequences listed, around 30% are singletons. Study observations and caveats: T-cell counts and diversity were attributed mostly to newly produced T cells one year after transplant. At around two months after transplant, the alpha-beta T cells were reportedly derived from several hundred expanded clones that came from non-depleted graft cells. From surviving recipient T cells and thymic progenitors came the high day-60 TCRbeta diversity observed in some patients.

V gene TRBV29-1 combines with J gene TRBJ1-1, with 7 positions matching TRBD1. Material: PBMCs, mostly from graft donor cells, obtained 360 days after TCRalphabeta/CD19-depleted stem cell transplant. The receptor was derived from a boy under two years old who had a stem cell transplant for SCID, so the T cells may come from the graft donor. This chain's CDR3 is CSVRLTGPDTEAFF. CDR3 bases: TGCAGCGTGAGACTGACAGGGCCGGACACTGAAGCTTTCTTT.